The sequence of this T cell receptor beta chain was determined in a study of cytomegalovirus exposure and HLA in healthy donors. Study-wide findings and caveats: Reported performance of the classifier showed diagnosis of cytomegalovirus status with high specificity and sensitivity. Most TCR sequences were rare, but some public TCRs occurred in many donors.

Germline trimming cut 4 bases from V and 3 bases from J; bases unmatched to any gene: 10. There are 17 residues in the CDR3. Germline CDR1 and CDR2: MNHEY and SMNVEV (reference sequence). This clone occurred once. The antigen is undetermined. The PCR contained 60 Vbeta and 13 Jbeta primers. TCRdb keeps only in-frame clones here, not all; method: immunoSEQ multiplex PCR. The repertoire includes approximately 150,000 clones, roughly 76% of them detected once, and under 3.5% sits in the top ten. The sequencing sample was made of PBMCs. The receptor comes from a woman in her thirties in good health and CMV-seronegative. The chain carries TRBV27 and TRBJ2-5; 11 positions match TRBD2. CDR3 amino acids: CASSSLAGAVVEETQYF. CDR3 sequence (DNA): TGTGCCAGCAGTTCACTAGCGGGAGCAGTAGTGGAAGAGACCCAGTACTTC.